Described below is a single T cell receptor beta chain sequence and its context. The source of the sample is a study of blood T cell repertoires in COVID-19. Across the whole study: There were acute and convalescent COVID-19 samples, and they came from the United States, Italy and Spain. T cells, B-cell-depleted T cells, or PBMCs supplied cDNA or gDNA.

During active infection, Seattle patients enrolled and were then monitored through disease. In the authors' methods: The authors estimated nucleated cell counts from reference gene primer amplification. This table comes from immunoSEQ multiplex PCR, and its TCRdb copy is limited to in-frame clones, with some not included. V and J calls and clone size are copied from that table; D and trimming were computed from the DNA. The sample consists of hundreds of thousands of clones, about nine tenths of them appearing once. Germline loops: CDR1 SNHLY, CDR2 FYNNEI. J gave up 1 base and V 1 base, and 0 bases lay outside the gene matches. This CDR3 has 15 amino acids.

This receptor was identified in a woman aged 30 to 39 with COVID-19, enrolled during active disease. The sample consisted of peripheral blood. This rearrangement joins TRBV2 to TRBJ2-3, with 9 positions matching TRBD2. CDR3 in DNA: TGTGCCAGCAGTGAAGGGACTAGCGGCACAGATACGCAGTATTTT. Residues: CASSEGTSGTDTQYF.